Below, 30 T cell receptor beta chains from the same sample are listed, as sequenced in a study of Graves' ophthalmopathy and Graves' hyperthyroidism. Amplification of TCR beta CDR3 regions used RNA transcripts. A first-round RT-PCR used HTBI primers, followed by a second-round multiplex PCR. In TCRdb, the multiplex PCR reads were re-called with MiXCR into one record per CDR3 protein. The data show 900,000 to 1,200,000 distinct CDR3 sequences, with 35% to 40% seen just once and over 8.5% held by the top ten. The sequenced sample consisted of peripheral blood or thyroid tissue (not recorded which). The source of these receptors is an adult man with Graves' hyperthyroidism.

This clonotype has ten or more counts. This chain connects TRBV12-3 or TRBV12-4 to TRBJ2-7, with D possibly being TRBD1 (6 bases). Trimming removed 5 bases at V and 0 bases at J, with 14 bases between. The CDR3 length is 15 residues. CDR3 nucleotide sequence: TGTGCCAGCAGTCCTATTGGGGGCCGCTCCTACGAGCAGTACTTC. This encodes CASSPIGGRSYEQYF.

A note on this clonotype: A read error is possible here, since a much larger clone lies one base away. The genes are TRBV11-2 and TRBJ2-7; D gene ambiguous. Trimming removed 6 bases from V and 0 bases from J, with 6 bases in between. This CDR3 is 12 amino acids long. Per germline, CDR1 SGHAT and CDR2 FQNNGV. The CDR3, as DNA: TGTGCCAGCAGAAGGCGCTCCTACGAGCAGTACTTC. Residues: CASRRRSYEQYF. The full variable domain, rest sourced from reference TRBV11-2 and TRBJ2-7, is EAGVAQSPRYKIIEKRQSVAFWCNPISGHATLYWYQQILGQGPKLLIQFQNNGVVDDSQLPKDRFSAERLKGVDSTLKIQPAKLEDSAVYLCASRRRSYEQYFGPGTRLTVT.

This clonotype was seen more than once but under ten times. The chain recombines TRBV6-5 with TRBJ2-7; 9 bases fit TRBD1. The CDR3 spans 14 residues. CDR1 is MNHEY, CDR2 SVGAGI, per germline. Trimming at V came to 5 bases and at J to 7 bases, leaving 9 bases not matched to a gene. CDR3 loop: CASSGQGSSREQYF. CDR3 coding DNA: TGTGCCAGCAGTGGACAGGGGAGCTCGAGAGAGCAGTACTTC.

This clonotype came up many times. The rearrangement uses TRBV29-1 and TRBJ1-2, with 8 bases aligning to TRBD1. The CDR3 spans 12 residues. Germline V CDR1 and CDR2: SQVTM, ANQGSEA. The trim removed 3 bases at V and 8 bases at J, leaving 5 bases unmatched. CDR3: CSVDLRGRGYTF. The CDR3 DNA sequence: TGCAGCGTTGATCTCAGGGGGCGAGGCTACACCTTC. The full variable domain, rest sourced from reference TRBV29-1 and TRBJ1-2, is SAVISQKPSRDICQRGTSLTIQCQVDSQVTMMFWYRQQPGQSLTLIATANQGSEATYESGFVIDKFPISRPNLTFSTLTVSNMSPEDSSIYLCSVDLRGRGYTFGSGTRLTVV.

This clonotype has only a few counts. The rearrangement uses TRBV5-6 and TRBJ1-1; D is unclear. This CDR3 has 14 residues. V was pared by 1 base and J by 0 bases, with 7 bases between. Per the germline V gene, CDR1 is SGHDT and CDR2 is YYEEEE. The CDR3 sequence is CASSLKRMNTEAFF. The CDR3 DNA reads TGTGCCAGCAGCTTGAAACGGATGAACACTGAAGCTTTCTTT.

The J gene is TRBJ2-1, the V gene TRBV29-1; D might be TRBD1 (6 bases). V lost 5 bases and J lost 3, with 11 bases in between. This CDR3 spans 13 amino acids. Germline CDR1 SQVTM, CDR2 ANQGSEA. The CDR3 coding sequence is TGCAGCGTTCGGACAGCAGACTACAATGAGCAGTTCTTC. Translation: CSVRTADYNEQFF.

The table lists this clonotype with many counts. Here the CDR3 DNA reads TGTGCCAGCAGCTTCCAGCGGGGGGGGGGGGAGACCCAGTACTTC. Amino acids: CASSFQRGGGETQYF. This chain uses TRBV7-8 with TRBJ2-5; 10 bases are shared with TRBD2. V lost 3 bases, J lost 5 bases, and 6 bases stayed unmatched. CDR3 size: 15 residues. Germline-derived CDR1 and CDR2 are SGHVS and FQNEAQ.

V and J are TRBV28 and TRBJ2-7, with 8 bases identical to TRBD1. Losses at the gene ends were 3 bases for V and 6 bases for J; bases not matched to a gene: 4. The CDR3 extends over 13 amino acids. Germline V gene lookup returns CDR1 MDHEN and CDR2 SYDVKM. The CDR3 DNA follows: TGTGCCAGCAGTTTCCACAGGGGGTTCGAGCAGTACTTC. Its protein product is CASSFHRGFEQYF.

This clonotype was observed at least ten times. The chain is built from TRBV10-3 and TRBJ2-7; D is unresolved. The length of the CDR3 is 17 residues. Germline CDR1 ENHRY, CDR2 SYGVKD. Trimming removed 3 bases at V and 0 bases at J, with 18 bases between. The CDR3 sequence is CAISEVLNLKSSYEQYF. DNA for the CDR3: TGTGCCATCAGTGAAGTGCTGAACTTAAAAAGCTCCTACGAGCAGTACTTC.

CDR3 residues: CASRRGTPGYEQYF. CDR3 sequence (DNA): TGTGCCAGCAGAAGGGGGACACCCGGCTACGAGCAGTACTTC. The chain has TRBV6-2 or TRBV6-3 and TRBJ2-7, with a possible D match to TRBD1 (6 bases). V gave up 6 bases and J gave up 3 bases, with 15 bases separating them. Germline values: CDR1 MNHEY, CDR2 SVGEGT. The CDR3 has 14 amino acids.

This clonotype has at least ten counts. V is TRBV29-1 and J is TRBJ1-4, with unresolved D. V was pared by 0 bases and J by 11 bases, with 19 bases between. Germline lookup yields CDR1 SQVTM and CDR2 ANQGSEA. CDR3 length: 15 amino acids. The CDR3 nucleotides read TGCAGCGTTGAAGATCGGCGTGGCGCGCGTCGGAAACTGTTTTTT. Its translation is CSVEDRRGARRKLFF.

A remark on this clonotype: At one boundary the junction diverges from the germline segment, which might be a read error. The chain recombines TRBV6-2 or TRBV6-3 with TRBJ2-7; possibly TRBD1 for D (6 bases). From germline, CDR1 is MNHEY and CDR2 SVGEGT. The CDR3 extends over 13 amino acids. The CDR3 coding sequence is TGTGGCAGCAGCGACGAGGGGGTTCGCGAGCAGTACTTC. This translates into CGSSDEGVREQYF.

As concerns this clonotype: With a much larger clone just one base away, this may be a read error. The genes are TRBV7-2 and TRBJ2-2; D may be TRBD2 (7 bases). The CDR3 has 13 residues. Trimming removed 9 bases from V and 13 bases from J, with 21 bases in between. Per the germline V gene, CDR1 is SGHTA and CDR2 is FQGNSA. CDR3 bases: TGTGCCAGAGGAACGGGGGGCAACCGGGGGCTGTTTTTT. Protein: CARGTGGNRGLFF.

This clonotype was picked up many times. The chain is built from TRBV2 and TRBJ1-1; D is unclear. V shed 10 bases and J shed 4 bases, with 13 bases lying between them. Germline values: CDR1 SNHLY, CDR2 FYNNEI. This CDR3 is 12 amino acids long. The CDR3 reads CATGRLGTEAFF. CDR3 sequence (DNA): TGTGCCACCGGTCGTTTGGGCACTGAAGCTTTCTTT. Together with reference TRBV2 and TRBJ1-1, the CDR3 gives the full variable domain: EPEVTQTPSHQVTQMGQEVILRCVPISNHLYFYWYRQILGQKVEFLVSFYNNEISEKSEIFDDQFSVERPDGSNFTLKIRSTKLEDSAMYFCATGRLGTEAFFGQGTRLTVV.

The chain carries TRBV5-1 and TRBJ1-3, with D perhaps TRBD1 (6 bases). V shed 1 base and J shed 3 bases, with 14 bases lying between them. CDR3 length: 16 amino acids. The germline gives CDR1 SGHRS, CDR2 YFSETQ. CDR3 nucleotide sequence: TGCGCCAGCAGCTTGACCCAAGGGGGTCGTGGAAACACCATATATTTT. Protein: CASSLTQGGRGNTIYF.

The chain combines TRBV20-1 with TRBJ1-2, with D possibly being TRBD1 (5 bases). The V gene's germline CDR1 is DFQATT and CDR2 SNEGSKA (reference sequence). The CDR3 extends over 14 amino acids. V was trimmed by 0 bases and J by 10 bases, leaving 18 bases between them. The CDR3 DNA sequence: TGCAGTGCTAGAGATCCTGGGGGGAGACACGTCTACACCTTC. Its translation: CSARDPGGRHVYTF.

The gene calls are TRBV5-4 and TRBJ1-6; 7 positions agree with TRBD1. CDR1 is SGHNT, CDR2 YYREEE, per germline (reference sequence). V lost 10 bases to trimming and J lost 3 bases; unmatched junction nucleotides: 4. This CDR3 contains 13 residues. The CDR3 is CAADRDYNSPLHF. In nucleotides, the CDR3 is TGTGCCGCCGACAGGGACTATAATTCACCCCTCCACTTT.

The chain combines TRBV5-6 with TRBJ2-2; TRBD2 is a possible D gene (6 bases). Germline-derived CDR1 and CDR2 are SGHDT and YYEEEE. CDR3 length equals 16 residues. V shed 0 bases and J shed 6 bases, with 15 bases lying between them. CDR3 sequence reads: CASSLGVTSHAGELFF. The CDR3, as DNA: TGTGCCAGCAGCTTGGGGGTGACTAGTCACGCCGGGGAGCTGTTTTTT.

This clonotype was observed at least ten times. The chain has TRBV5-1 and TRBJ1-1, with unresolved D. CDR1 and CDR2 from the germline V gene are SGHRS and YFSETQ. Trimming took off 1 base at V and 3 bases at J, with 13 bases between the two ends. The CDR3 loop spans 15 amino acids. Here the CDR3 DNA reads TGCGCCAGCAGCTTGTCGGGTAAGGCGGACACTGAAGCTTTCTTT. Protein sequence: CASSLSGKADTEAFF.

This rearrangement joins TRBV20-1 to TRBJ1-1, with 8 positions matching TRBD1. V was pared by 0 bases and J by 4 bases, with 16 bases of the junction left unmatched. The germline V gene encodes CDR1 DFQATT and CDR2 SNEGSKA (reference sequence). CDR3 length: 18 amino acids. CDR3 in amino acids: CSARETGTGHQGGTEAFF. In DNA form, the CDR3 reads TGCAGTGCTAGAGAAACCGGGACAGGACATCAAGGTGGCACTGAAGCTTTCTTT.

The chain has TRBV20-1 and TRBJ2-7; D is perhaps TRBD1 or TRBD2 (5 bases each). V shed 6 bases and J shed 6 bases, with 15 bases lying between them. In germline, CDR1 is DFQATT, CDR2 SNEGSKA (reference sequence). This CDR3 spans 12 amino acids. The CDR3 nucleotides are TGCAGTGCGCCGGGGCAGTTTGCCGAGCAGTACTTC. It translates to CSAPGQFAEQYF.

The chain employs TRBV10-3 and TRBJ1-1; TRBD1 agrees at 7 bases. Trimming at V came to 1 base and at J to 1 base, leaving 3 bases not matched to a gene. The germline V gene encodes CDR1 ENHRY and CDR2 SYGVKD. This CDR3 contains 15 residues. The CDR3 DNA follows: TGTGCCATCAGTGAGTTGGGGACAGCGAACACTGAAGCTTTCTTT. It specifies CAISELGTANTEAFF.

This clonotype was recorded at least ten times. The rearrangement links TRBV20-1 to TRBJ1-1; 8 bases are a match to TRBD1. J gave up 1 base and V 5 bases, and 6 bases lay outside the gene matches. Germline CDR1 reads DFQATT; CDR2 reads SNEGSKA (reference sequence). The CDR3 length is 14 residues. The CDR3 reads CSAPGGAPNTEAFF. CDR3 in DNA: TGCAGTGCTCCAGGGGGCGCCCCGAACACTGAAGCTTTCTTT.

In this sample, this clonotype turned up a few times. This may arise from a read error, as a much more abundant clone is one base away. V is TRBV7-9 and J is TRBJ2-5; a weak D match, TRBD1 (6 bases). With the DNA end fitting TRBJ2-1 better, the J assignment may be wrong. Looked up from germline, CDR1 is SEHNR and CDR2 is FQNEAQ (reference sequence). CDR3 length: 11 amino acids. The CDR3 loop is CASSLTGEQFF. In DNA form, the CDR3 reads TGTGCCAGCAGCTTAACAGGGGAGCAGTTCTTC.

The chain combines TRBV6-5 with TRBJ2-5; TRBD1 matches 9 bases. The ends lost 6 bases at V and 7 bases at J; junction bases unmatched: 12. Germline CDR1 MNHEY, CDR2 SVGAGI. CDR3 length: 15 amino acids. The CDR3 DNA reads TGTGCCAGCAGCAACCAACGGACAGGGGAAGTGACCCAGTACTTC. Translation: CASSNQRTGEVTQYF.

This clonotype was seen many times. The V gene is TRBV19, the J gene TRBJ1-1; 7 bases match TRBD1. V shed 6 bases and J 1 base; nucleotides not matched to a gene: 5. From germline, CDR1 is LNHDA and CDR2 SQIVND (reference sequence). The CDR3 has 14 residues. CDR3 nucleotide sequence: TGTGCCAGTAGCCCGGACAGGTGGAACACTGAAGCTTTCTTT. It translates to CASSPDRWNTEAFF.

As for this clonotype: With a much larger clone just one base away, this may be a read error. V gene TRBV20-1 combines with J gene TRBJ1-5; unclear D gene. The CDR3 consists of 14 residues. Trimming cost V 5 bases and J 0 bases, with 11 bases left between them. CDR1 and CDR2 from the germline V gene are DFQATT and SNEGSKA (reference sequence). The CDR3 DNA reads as TGCAGTGCTGGAAAGAGGGATAGCAATCAGCCCCAGCATTTT. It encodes CSAGKRDSNQPQHF.

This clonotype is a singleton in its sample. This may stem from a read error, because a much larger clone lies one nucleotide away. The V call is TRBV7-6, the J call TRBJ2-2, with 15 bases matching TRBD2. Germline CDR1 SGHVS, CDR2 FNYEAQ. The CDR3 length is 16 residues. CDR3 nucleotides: TGTGCCAGCAGTTCCAGGACTAGCGGGGGGGACGGGGAGCTGCTTTTT. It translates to CASSSRTSGGDGELLF.

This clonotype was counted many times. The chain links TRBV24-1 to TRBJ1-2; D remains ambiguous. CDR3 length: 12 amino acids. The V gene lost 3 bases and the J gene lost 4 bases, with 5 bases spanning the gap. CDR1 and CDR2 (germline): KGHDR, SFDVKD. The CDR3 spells CATSDDGYGYTF. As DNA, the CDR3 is TGTGCCACCAGTGATGACGGCTATGGCTACACCTTC.

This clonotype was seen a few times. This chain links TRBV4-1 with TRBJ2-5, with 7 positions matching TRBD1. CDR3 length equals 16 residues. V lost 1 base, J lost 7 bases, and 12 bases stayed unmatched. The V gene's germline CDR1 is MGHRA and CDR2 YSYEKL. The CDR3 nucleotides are TGCGCCAGCAGCCAAGGTACAGGGGCGATCCCTGGGACCCAGTACTTC. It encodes CASSQGTGAIPGTQYF.